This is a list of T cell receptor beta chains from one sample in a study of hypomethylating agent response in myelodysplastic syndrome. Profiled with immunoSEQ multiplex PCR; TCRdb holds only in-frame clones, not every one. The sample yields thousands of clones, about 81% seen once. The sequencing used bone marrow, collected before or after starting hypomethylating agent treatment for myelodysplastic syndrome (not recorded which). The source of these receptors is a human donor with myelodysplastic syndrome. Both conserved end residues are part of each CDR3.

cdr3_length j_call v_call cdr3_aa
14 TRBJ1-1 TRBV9 CASSPLPEGTEAFF
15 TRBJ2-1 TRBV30 CAWSRAGSSYNEQFF
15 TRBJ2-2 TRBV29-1 CSVEGLDSYTGELFF
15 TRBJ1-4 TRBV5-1 CASSLDGQRNEKLFF
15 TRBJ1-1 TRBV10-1 CASSESPGVNTEAFF
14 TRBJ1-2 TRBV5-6 CASSSRQSGGGYTF
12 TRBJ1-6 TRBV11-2 CASSFPSGTLHF
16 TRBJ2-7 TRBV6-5 CASSYSSTGAGYEQYF
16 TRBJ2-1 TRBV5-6 CASSLDRGATYNEQFF
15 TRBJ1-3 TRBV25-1 CASTWTGSSGNTIYF
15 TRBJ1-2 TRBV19 CASSTRGGANYGYTF
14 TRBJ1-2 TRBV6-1 CASLTSRVLYGYTF
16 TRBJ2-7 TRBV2 CASSQKEDSLSYEQYF
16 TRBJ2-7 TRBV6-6 CASSSGALRGYYEQYF
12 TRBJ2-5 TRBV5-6 CASTLGMETQYF
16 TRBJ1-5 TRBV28 CASSLTAVYSNQPQHF
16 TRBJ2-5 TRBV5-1 CASSLVLAADIETQYF
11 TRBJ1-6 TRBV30 CAWGGGSPLHF
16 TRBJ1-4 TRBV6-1 CASSEARRLVREKLFF
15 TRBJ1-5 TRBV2 CASRAGTGGNQPQHF
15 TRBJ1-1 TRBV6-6 CASSYSSWSEVEAFF
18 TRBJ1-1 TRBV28 CASSELGGFDSANTEAFF
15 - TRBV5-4 CASSLGPIVAYEQYF
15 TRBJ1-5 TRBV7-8 CASSLTDRGNQPQHF
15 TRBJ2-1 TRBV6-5 CASSYSFVPGQMQFF
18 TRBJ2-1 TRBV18 CASSSRTSGGLSYNEQFF